The 29 T cell receptor beta chains reported below all come from one sample, sequenced in a study of blood T cell repertoires in COVID-19. The repertoire was sequenced with immunoSEQ multiplex PCR; TCRdb's copy has only in-frame clones and lacks some. The sample lists about 62,000 clones; approximately 90% were seen once. Sequenced sample: peripheral blood. The source of these receptors is a woman in her fifties or sixties with COVID-19, enrolled during active disease.

The chain employs TRBV6-5 and TRBJ1-2; D may be TRBD1 (6 bases). The CDR3 covers 14 residues. Deletions cut 6 bases from V and 5 bases from J, with 16 bases between. Germline assignment: CDR1 MNHEY and CDR2 SVGAGI. Here the CDR3 DNA reads TGTGCCAGCAGATTGAGTGGACAGAGGTATGGCTACACCTTC. Its protein is CASRLSGQRYGYTF.

There are a few counts of this clone. V and J are TRBV24-1 and TRBJ2-2; 8 bases align to TRBD1. The trim removed 2 bases at V and 7 bases at J, leaving 11 bases unmatched. This CDR3 region has 17 residues. Per the germline V gene, CDR1 is KGHDR and CDR2 is SFDVKD. CDR3 amino acids: CATSDYFRTGSNGELFF. The DNA for the CDR3 is TGTGCCACCAGTGATTATTTTAGGACAGGGTCAAACGGGGAGCTGTTTTTT.

This clone was detected only once. The rearrangement links TRBV19 to TRBJ1-4, with D maybe TRBD1 (6 bases). CDR1 is LNHDA and CDR2 is SQIVND in the germline V gene (reference sequence). The CDR3 spans 14 residues. V shed 7 bases and J shed 7 bases, with 16 bases lying between them. The chain's CDR3 is CASTTGTGFEKLFF. The CDR3 DNA reads TGTGCCAGTACCACCGGTACAGGGTTTGAAAAACTGTTTTTT.

This chain connects TRBV10-3 to TRBJ1-3; a weak D match, TRBD1 (5 bases). The V gene's germline CDR1 is ENHRY and CDR2 SYGVKD. The CDR3 sequence is 14 residues long. With 3 bases removed from V and 1 base from J, the gap between germline ends came to 7 bases. The CDR3 region has the DNA TGTGCCATCAGTGAAAGGGGTTCTGGAAACACCATATATTTT. It translates to CAISERGSGNTIYF.

The chain links TRBV7-9 to TRBJ2-3; possible D gene TRBD2, 5 bases. Trimming removed 5 bases at V and 2 bases at J, with 20 bases between. Germline values: CDR1 SEHNR, CDR2 FQNEAQ (reference sequence). CDR3 length: 17 residues. The CDR3 sequence is CASSQGLGSDNTDTQYF. The CDR3 DNA reads TGTGCCAGCAGCCAAGGGCTTGGTAGCGACAACACAGATACGCAGTATTTT.

CDR3: CASSLGLGQGNSPLHF. The CDR3 region has the DNA TGCGCCAGCAGCTTGGGTTTGGGACAGGGGAATTCACCCCTCCACTTT. The chain uses TRBV5-1 and TRBJ1-6; 10 bases match TRBD1. Germline values: CDR1 SGHRS, CDR2 YFSETQ. The CDR3 is 16 residues long. V was pared by 0 bases and J by 7 bases, with 4 bases of the junction left unmatched.

This chain uses TRBV7-2 with TRBJ1-5, with TRBD1 as a possible D gene (5 bases). The germline gives CDR1 SGHTA, CDR2 FQGNSA. The CDR3 is 13 amino acids. The V end was cut by 8 bases, the J end by 0 bases, with 8 bases between. CDR3 nucleotide sequence: TGTGCCAGCGGGGCTTATAGCAATCAGCCCCAGCATTTT. Translation gives CASGAYSNQPQHF.

This clone was counted a few times. The rearrangement joins TRBV19 to TRBJ1-2; D ambiguous. The CDR3 has 14 residues. Trimming pared 7 bases from V and 6 bases from J, leaving 18 bases between. Germline CDR1 and CDR2: LNHDA and SQIVND (reference sequence). CDR3 protein: CASNRRRVENGYTF. The CDR3 coding sequence is TGTGCCAGTAACCGGAGGAGGGTTGAGAATGGCTACACCTTC.

This chain connects TRBV19 to TRBJ2-7; maybe TRBD2 (6 bases). Germline lookup yields CDR1 LNHDA and CDR2 SQIVND (reference sequence). This CDR3 is 14 amino acids long. Trimming removed 7 bases from V and 0 bases from J, with 13 bases in between. CDR3 residues: CASKANGSSYEQYF. DNA for the CDR3: TGTGCCAGTAAGGCTAACGGGAGCTCCTACGAGCAGTACTTC.

CDR3 bases: TGTGCCAGCAGCTTAGCGCGATATGGCTACACCTTC. Protein: CASSLARYGYTF. The genes are TRBV7-9 and TRBJ1-2; D remains unclear. CDR3 length equals 12 residues. Between the trimmed V and J ends, which lost 0 bases and 5 bases, there was a span of 4 bases. The germline V gene has CDR1 SEHNR and CDR2 FQNEAQ (reference sequence).

This chain connects TRBV7-2 to TRBJ1-5; 7 positions agree with TRBD1. CDR1 and CDR2 from the germline V gene are SGHTA and FQGNSA. Trimming cost V 2 bases and J 0 bases; bases outside gene matches: 4. The CDR3 is 16 residues long. The DNA of the CDR3 is TGTGCCAGCAGCTTAAGTACAGGGGATAGCAATCAGCCCCAGCATTTT. Its translation is CASSLSTGDSNQPQHF.

The chain is built from TRBV10-3 and TRBJ2-7, with TRBD1 matching over 7 bases. The germline CDR1 and CDR2 sequences are ENHRY and SYGVKD. The CDR3 covers 16 residues. J lost 7 bases, V lost 0 bases, and 12 bases had no gene match. The CDR3 region is CAISESTGKKGWEQYF. Written as DNA, the CDR3 is TGTGCCATCAGTGAGTCGACAGGGAAAAAAGGGTGGGAGCAGTACTTC.

This clone was counted a single time. V is TRBV12-3 or TRBV12-4 and J is TRBJ2-3; unclear D gene. The V and J ends lost 3 bases and 3 bases respectively, with 7 bases between them. CDR3 length: 13 amino acids. CDR3: CASSLSVTDTQYF. CDR3 DNA sequence: TGTGCCAGCAGTTTGAGCGTTACAGATACGCAGTATTTT.

V usage is TRBV18 and J usage is TRBJ1-2; TRBD1 agrees at 8 bases. The CDR3 extends over 15 amino acids. Germline CDR1 reads KGHSH; CDR2 reads LQKENI. V was pared by 4 bases and J by 3 bases, with 7 bases of the junction left unmatched. In DNA form, the CDR3 reads TGTGCCAGCTCACAGACCGGGACAGGCGACTATGGCTACACCTTC. As protein: CASSQTGTGDYGYTF.

The chain is built from TRBV5-1 and TRBJ1-2, with TRBD1 matching over 10 bases. V was pared by 4 bases and J by 6 bases, with 9 bases of the junction left unmatched. There are 15 residues in the CDR3. Germline lookup yields CDR1 SGHRS and CDR2 YFSETQ. The CDR3 region is CASSAARDRGNGYTF. The DNA for the CDR3 is TGCGCCAGCAGCGCGGCCCGGGACAGGGGAAATGGCTACACCTTC.

This CDR3 reads CASSFVGPSNTGELFF. The CDR3 DNA sequence: TGTGCCAGCAGTTTCGTGGGCCCGTCGAACACCGGGGAGCTGTTTTTT. V usage is TRBV6-5 and J usage is TRBJ2-2; D not certain. The ends were cut back, 4 bases at V and 0 bases at J, with 12 bases in the middle. CDR1 is MNHEY and CDR2 is SVGAGI in the germline V gene. The CDR3 loop spans 16 amino acids.

J is TRBJ1-4 and V is TRBV24-1, with D unclear. Germline V gives CDR1 KGHDR, CDR2 SFDVKD. The CDR3 runs 15 residues. The V end lost 0 bases, the J end lost 8 bases, and 12 bases lay between the germline ends. Here the CDR3 reads CATSDLADSTEKLFF. CDR3 DNA sequence: TGTGCCACCAGTGATTTGGCGGACTCAACCGAAAAACTGTTTTTT.

The genes are TRBV28 and TRBJ1-2, with D possibly TRBD1 on 5 matching bases. The germline V and J ends were trimmed by 5 bases and 0 bases, with 13 bases remaining between them. The CDR3 runs 15 residues. Germline loops: CDR1 MDHEN, CDR2 SYDVKM. The CDR3 here is CASSRVGGSNYGYTF. DNA of the CDR3: TGTGCCAGCAGTCGAGTCGGGGGGTCTAACTATGGCTACACCTTC.

J is TRBJ2-7 and V is TRBV19; a possible D gene is TRBD2 (6 bases). The length of the CDR3 is 12 residues. Trimming shortened V by 7 bases and J by 4 bases, and 11 bases separated the two germline ends. Germline V gene sequence: CDR1 LNHDA, CDR2 SQIVND (reference sequence). This CDR3 is CASISGSYEQYF. CDR3 in DNA: TGTGCCAGTATTAGCGGATCTTACGAGCAGTACTTC.

The chain has TRBV5-8 and TRBJ1-1; perhaps TRBD1 as D (5 bases). Trimming took 0 bases from V and 0 from J, leaving 12 bases between them. This CDR3 has 16 residues. Germline CDR1 is SGHTS and CDR2 is YDEGEE. In nucleotides, the CDR3 is TGTGCCAGCAGCTTGGCCGGGGGGACTCTGAACACTGAAGCTTTCTTT. Translation gives CASSLAGGTLNTEAFF.

The gene calls are TRBV19 and TRBJ1-2; 7 bases agree with TRBD1. The CDR3 runs 14 residues. Trimming cost V 4 bases and J 10 bases; bases outside gene matches: 12. Per germline, CDR1 LNHDA and CDR2 SQIVND (reference sequence). CDR3 in amino acids: CASSTDRDSPPYTF. CDR3 in DNA: TGTGCCAGTAGTACTGACCGGGACAGTCCGCCCTACACCTTC.

The chain couples TRBV7-3 to TRBJ2-5; a weak D match, TRBD2 (6 bases). Germline CDR1 SGHTA, CDR2 FQGTGA. Trimming pared 4 bases from V and 7 bases from J, leaving 16 bases between. This CDR3 is built from 14 residues. The CDR3 DNA reads TGTGCCAGCAGCTCCCCCGGGGGTCTGGGGACCCAGTACTTC. Translating gives CASSSPGGLGTQYF.

The chain combines TRBV4-3 with TRBJ2-1, with TRBD2 matching over 9 bases. There are 16 residues in the CDR3. Trimming removed 3 bases from V and 3 bases from J; junction bases left unmatched: 6. Germline CDR1 reads LGHNA; CDR2 reads YSLEER. CDR3 residues: CASSQQILAGYNEQFF. In DNA form, the CDR3 reads TGCGCCAGCAGCCAGCAGATACTAGCGGGCTACAATGAGCAGTTCTTC.

The gene calls are TRBV6-1 and TRBJ2-7, with 7 bases fitting TRBD2. The CDR3 is 14 residues long. J was trimmed by 6 bases and V by 0 bases; bases with no gene match: 5. Germline lookup yields CDR1 MNHNS and CDR2 SASEGT. CDR3 in DNA: TGTGCCAGCAGTGAAGCGCTGTCGGGGGGCGAGCAGTACTTC. Translated, it gives CASSEALSGGEQYF.

V and J are TRBV5-1 and TRBJ1-2, with 7 positions matching TRBD1. Germline loops: CDR1 SGHRS, CDR2 YFSETQ. V lost 4 bases and J lost 2; bases outside the gene matches: 2. The CDR3 runs 13 residues. The CDR3 nucleotides read TGCGCCAGCAGCCCGGGACAGAACTATGGCTACACCTTC. Its translation: CASSPGQNYGYTF. The whole variable domain, remainder taken from reference TRBV5-1 and TRBJ1-2, is KAGVTQTPRYLIKTRGQQVTLSCSPISGHRSVSWYQQTPGQGLQFLFEYFSETQRNKGNFPGRFSGRQFSNSRSEMNVSTLELGDSALYLCASSPGQNYGYTFGSGTRLTVV.

The gene calls are TRBV19 and TRBJ1-1, with a weak D call TRBD1 (5 bases). Trimming cost V 3 bases and J 0 bases, with 23 bases left between them. Germline lookup yields CDR1 LNHDA and CDR2 SQIVND (reference sequence). The length of the CDR3 is 19 residues. The CDR3 sequence: CASSIGSGGITTMNTEAFF. Here the CDR3 DNA reads TGTGCCAGTAGTATCGGGTCGGGGGGAATCACAACGATGAACACTGAAGCTTTCTTT.

The gene calls are TRBV10-3 and TRBJ2-7; 9 nucleotides align to TRBD2. The CDR3 runs 13 residues. In germline, CDR1 is ENHRY, CDR2 SYGVKD. V lost 11 bases to trimming and J lost 5 bases; unmatched junction nucleotides: 10. The CDR3 DNA reads as TGTGCCTCCGCCGGAGCGGGGGGCCACGAGCAGTACTTC. Protein: CASAGAGGHEQYF.

The CDR3 nucleotides are TGTGCCTGGAGACAACAGGGGAGCTCTGGAAACACCATATATTTT. Translated: CAWRQQGSSGNTIYF. The chain combines TRBV30 with TRBJ1-3; 7 bases fit TRBD1. This CDR3 contains 15 residues. J was trimmed by 0 bases and V by 3 bases; bases with no gene match: 5. CDR1 and CDR2 from the germline V gene are GTSNPN and SVGIG (reference sequence).

This clone was seen only once. This chain joins TRBV7-2 and TRBJ2-7; D unclear. This CDR3 comprises 16 residues. V lost 2 bases to trimming and J lost 4 bases, with 18 bases between them. The germline CDR1 and CDR2 sequences are SGHTA and FQGNSA. CDR3 coding DNA: TGTGCCAGCAGCTTACCGACATTAGGCAGATCTTACGAGCAGTACTTC. This sequence encodes CASSLPTLGRSYEQYF. The whole variable domain, filled in from reference TRBV7-2 and TRBJ2-7, reads GAGVSQSPSNKVTEKGKDVELRCDPISGHTALYWYRQSLGQGLEFLIYFQGNSAPDKSGLPSDRFSAERTGGSVSTLTIQRTQQEDSAVYLCASSLPTLGRSYEQYFGPGTRLTVT.